The clone carrying this T cell receptor beta chain was counted between two and nine times. Its antigen is not identified. Production of TCR cDNA was by 5'RACE template switching, which also added a universal primer site and UMIs. In TCRdb, the 5' RACE reads were re-called with MiXCR into one record per CDR3 protein. The repertoire holds about 630,000 distinct CDR3 sequences, with 9% to 15% as singletons. The entry originates in a study of T cells after yellow fever vaccination. Background on the study: Preparation of the low-cell-number fractions used SMART-Seq v4 Ultra Low Input. The study's findings and limits: Faster peaking, at day 5 versus 15, marked a secondary response that was weaker. Clones that expanded after primary vaccination mostly reappeared after the booster (nearly 98% CD4, 88% CD8).

The CDR3 is 15 residues long. The V segment lost 0 bases and the J segment 2 bases; nucleotides outside the gene matches: 7. CDR1 and CDR2 from the germline V gene are DFQATT and SNEGSKA (reference sequence). The sequence came from a man aged 30 to 39 who received the YFV17D yellow fever vaccine. This rearrangement joins TRBV20-1 to TRBJ2-7; 7 bases fit TRBD2. The sequences come from PBMCs, collected on the day of the yellow fever booster vaccination. CDR3 amino acids: CSARDWLAATYEQYF. Written as DNA, the CDR3 is TGCAGTGCTAGAGATTGGCTAGCGGCAACCTACGAGCAGTACTTC.